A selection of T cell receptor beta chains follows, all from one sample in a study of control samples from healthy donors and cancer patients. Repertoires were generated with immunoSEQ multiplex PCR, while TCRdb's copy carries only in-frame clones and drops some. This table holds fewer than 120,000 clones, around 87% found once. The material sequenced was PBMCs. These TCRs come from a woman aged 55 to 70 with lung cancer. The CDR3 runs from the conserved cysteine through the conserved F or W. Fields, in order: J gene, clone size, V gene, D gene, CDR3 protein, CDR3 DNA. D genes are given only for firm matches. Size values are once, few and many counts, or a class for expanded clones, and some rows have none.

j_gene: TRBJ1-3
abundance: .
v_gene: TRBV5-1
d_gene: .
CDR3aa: CASSLYFRDAGNTIYF
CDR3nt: TGCGCCAGCAGCTTATACTTCAGAGATGCGGGAAACACCATATATTTT

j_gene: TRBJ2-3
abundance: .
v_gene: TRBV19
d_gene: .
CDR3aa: CASSIGWLNTDTQYF
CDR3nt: TGTGCCAGTAGTATAGGTTGGCTGAACACAGATACGCAGTATTTT

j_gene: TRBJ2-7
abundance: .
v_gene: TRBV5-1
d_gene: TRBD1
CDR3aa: CASSRTGTGGSYEQYF
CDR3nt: TGCGCCAGCAGCCGGACCGGGACAGGGGGCTCCTACGAGCAGTACTTC

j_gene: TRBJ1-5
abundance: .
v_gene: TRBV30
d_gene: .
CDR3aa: CAWSVRGAVDQPQHF
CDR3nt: TGTGCCTGGAGTGTAAGGGGGGCTGTTGATCAGCCCCAGCATTTT

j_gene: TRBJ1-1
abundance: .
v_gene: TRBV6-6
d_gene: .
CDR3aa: CASSYNGNTEAFF
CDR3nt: TGTGCCAGCAGTTACAATGGGAACACTGAAGCTTTCTTT

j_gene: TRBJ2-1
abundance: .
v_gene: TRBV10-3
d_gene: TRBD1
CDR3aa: CAISELRQTGGGLNEQFF
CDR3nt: TGTGCCATCAGTGAGCTGAGGCAGACAGGGGGCGGATTAAATGAGCAGTTCTTC

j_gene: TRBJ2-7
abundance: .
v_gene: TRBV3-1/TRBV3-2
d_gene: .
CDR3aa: CASSQNPGPSSYEQYF
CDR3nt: TGTGCCAGCAGCCAAAACCCGGGACCAAGCTCCTACGAGCAGTACTTC

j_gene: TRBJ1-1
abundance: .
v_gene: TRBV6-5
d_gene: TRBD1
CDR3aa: CASSYAWTGGNTEAFF
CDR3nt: TGTGCCAGCAGTTACGCTTGGACAGGGGGGAACACTGAAGCTTTCTTT

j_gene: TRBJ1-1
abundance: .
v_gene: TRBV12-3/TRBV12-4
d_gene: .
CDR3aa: CASSAGRTEAFF
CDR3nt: TGTGCCAGCAGTGCAGGACGGACTGAAGCTTTCTTT

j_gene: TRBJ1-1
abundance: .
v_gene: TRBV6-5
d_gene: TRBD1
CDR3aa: CASRPSTGGTEAFF
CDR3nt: TGTGCCAGCAGACCCTCGACAGGGGGCACTGAAGCTTTCTTT

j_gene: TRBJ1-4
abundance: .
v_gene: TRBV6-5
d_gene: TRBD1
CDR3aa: CASSEGAPTNEKLFF
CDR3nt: TGTGCCAGCTCCGAGGGGGCACCAACTAATGAAAAACTGTTTTTT

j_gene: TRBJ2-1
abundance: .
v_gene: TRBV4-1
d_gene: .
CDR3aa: CASSRVPYNEQFF
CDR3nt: TGCGCCAGCAGTAGAGTTCCCTACAATGAGCAGTTCTTC

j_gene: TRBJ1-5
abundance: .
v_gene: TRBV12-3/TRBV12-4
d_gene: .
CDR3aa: CASSRDNQPQHF
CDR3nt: TGTGCCAGCAGTCGGGATAATCAGCCCCAGCATTTT

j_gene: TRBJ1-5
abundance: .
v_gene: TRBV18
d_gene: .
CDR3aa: CASSLWGDSNQPQHF
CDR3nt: TGTGCCAGCTCACTGTGGGGGGATAGCAATCAGCCCCAGCATTTT

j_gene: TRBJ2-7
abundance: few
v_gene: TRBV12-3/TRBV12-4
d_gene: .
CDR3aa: CASSFGRDEQYF
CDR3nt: TGTGCCAGCAGTTTCGGCAGGGACGAGCAGTACTTC

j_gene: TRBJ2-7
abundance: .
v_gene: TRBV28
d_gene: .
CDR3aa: CASSPPQGAEQYF
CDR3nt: TGTGCCAGCAGTCCCCCACAGGGCGCCGAGCAGTACTTC

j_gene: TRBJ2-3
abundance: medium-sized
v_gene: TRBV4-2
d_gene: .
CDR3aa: CASSQEEGLEGTDTQYF
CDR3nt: TGTGCCAGCAGCCAAGAAGAGGGCCTGGAGGGCACAGATACGCAGTATTTT

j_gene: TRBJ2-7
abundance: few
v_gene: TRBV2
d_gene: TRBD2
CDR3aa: CASTTSGSSSYEQYF
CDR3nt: TGTGCCAGCACCACTAGCGGGAGTAGCTCCTACGAGCAGTACTTC

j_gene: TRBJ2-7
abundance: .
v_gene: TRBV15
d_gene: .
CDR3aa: CATSTTFFPGIQYF
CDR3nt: TGTGCCACCAGCACCACGTTTTTTCCGGGAATACAGTACTTC

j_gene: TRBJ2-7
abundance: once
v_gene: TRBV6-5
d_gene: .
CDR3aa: CASSTGQSYEQYF
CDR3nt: TGTGCCAGCTCTACAGGGCAATCCTACGAGCAGTACTTC

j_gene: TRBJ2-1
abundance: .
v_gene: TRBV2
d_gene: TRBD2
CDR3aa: CASSLGAGATYNEQFF
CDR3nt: TGTGCCAGCAGTCTAGGGGCGGGAGCGACCTACAATGAGCAGTTCTTC

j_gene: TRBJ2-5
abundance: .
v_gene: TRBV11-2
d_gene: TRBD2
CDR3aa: CASSFLAGGKETQYF
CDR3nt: TGTGCCAGCAGCTTTCTAGCGGGGGGCAAGGAGACCCAGTACTTC

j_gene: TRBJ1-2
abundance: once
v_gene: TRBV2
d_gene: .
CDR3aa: CASSENGAYGYTF
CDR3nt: TGTGCCAGCAGCGAAAACGGGGCCTATGGCTACACCTTC

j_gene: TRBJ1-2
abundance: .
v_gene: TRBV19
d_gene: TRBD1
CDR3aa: CASSITGGHKAGYTF
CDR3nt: TGTGCCAGTAGTATTACAGGGGGCCACAAGGCAGGCTACACCTTC

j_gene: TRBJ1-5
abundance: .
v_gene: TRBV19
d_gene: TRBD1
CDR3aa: CASIPGQGINQPQHF
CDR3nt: TGTGCCAGTATTCCGGGACAGGGGATCAATCAGCCCCAGCATTTT

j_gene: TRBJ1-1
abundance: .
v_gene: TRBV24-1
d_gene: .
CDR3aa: CATSRGPGDTEAFF
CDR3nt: TGTGCCACCAGCCGTGGACCGGGGGACACTGAAGCTTTCTTT

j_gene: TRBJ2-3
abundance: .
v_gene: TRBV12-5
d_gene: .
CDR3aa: CASGGLPPADTQYF
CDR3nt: TGTGCTAGCGGCGGACTGCCCCCCGCAGATACGCAGTATTTT

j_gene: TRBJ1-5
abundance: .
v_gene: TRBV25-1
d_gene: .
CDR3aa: CASSDRGRQPQHF
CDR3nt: TGTGCCAGCAGTGACAGGGGCCGCCAGCCCCAGCATTTT

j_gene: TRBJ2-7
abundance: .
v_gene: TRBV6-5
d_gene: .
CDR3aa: CASSYSGAGIRYEQYF
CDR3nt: TGTGCCAGCAGTTACTCGGGGGCAGGGATACGTTACGAGCAGTACTTC

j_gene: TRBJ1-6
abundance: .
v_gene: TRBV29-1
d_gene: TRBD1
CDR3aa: CSVGQGDNSPLHF
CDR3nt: TGCAGCGTTGGACAGGGGGATAATTCACCCCTCCACTTT

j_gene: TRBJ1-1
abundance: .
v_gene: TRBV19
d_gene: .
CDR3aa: CASSTPGGTEAFF
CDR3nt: TGTGCCAGTAGTACCCCGGGGGGCACTGAAGCTTTCTTT

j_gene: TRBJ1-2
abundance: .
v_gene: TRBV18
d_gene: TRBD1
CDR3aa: CASSPGTENGYTF
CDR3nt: TGTGCCAGCTCACCCGGGACAGAAAATGGCTACACCTTC

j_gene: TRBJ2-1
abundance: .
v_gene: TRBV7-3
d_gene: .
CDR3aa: CASSSPAGSSYNEQFF
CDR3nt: TGTGCCAGCAGCTCCCCAGCAGGGAGCTCCTACAATGAGCAGTTCTTC

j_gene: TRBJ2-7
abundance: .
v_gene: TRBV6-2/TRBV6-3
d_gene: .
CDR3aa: CASSYRSGRGEQYF
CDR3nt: TGTGCCAGCAGTTACCGTTCGGGCCGGGGAGAGCAGTACTTC

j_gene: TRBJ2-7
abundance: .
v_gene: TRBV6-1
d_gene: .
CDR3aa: CASSEDVTGGYEQYF
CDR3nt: TGTGCCAGCAGTGAAGATGTGACTGGTGGCTACGAGCAGTACTTC

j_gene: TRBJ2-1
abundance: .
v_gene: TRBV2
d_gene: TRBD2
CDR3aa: CASKGSGIGNEQFF
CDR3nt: TGTGCCAGCAAGGGGAGCGGGATCGGAAATGAGCAGTTCTTC

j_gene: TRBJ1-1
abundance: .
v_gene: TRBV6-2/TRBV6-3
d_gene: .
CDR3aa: CASSYGRSNTEAFF
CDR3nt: TGTGCCAGCAGTTACGGCAGGTCCAACACTGAAGCTTTCTTT

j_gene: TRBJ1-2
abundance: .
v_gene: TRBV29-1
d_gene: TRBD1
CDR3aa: CSVARTGVYGYTF
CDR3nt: TGCAGCGTAGCCAGGACAGGAGTCTATGGCTACACCTTC

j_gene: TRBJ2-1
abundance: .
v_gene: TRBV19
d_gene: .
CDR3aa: CASAGQGSDEQFF
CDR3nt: TGTGCCAGCGCGGGCCAAGGAAGCGATGAGCAGTTCTTC

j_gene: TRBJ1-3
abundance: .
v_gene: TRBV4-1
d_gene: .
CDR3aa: CASSQDHGISGNTIYF
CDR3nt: TGCGCCAGCAGCCAAGATCACGGGATCTCTGGAAACACCATATATTTT

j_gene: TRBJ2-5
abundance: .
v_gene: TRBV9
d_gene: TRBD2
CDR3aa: CASSVGGSGPPLETQYF
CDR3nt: TGTGCCAGCAGCGTAGGAGGTAGCGGGCCTCCTTTGGAGACCCAGTACTTC

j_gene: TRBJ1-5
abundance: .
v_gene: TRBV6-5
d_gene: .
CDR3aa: CASSYSSQGSNQPQHF
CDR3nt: TGTGCCAGCAGTTACTCGAGCCAGGGAAGCAATCAGCCCCAGCATTTT

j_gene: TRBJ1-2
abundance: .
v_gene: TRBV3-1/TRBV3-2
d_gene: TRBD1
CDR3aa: CASSQEASYRGRRTF
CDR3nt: TGTGCCAGCAGCCAAGAGGCTTCGTACAGGGGGCGCAGGACCTTC